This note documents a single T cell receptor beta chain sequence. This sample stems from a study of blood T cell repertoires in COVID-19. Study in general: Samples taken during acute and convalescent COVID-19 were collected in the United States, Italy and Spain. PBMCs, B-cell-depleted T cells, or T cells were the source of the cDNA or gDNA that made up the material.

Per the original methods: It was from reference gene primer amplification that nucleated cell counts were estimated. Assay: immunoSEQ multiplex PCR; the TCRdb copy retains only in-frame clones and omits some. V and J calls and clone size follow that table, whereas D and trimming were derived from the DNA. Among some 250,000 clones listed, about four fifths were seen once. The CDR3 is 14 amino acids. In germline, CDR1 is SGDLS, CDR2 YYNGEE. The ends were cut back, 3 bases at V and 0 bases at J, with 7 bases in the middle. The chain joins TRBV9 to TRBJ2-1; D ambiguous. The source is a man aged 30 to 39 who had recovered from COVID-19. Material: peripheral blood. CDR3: CASSASGSYNEQFF. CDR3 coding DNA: TGTGCCAGCAGCGCCTCGGGCTCCTACAATGAGCAGTTCTTC.